The 2 T cell receptor beta chains listed next were all sequenced from one sample in a study of T cell responses to AZD1222 COVID-19 vaccine. Sequenced by immunoSEQ multiplex PCR; TCRdb stores in-frame clones only, minus some. This table holds approximately 190,000 clones, approximately 90% found once. This specimen consisted of peripheral blood, obtained 28 days after the second dose of the MenACWY control vaccine. Source of these receptors: an adult who received the MenACWY meningococcal vaccine as a control.

The gene calls are TRBV11-3 and TRBJ2-1; D is undetermined. Germline V gives CDR1 SGHNT, CDR2 YENEEA. Trimming removed 0 bases from V and 0 bases from J, with 12 bases in between. This CDR3 has 17 amino acids. CDR3 bases: TGTGCCAGCAGCTTAGATTCCGCTTGGAGCTCCTACAATGAGCAGTTCTTC. It yields the protein CASSLDSAWSSYNEQFF. Full variable domain (remainder filled in from reference TRBV11-3 and TRBJ2-1): EAGVVQSPRYKIIEKKQPVAFWCNPISGHNTLYWYLQNLGQGPELLIRYENEEAVDDSQLPKDRFSAERLKGVDSTLKIQPAELGDSAVYLCASSLDSAWSSYNEQFFGPGTRLTVL.

DNA for the CDR3: TGTGCCAGCAGCCAAGATGGATGGGATAGCGGGAGGGCCTATCAGTATTTT. Its protein is CASSQDGWDSGRAYQYF. The rearrangement joins TRBV3-1 (or the pseudogene TRBV3-2) to TRBJ2-3; TRBD2 matches at 11 bases. CDR1 is LGHDT, CDR2 YNNKEL, per germline (reference sequence). The CDR3 totals 17 residues. V lost 0 bases, J lost 12 bases, and 14 bases stayed unmatched.